Described below is a single T cell receptor beta chain sequence and its context. This CDR3 comprises 14 residues. Germline V gives CDR1 SGHTS, CDR2 YDEGEE. V lost 5 bases to trimming and J lost 6 bases; unmatched junction nucleotides: 10. The sample belongs to a study of shared clonotypes between healthy human individuals. Clones were read by immunoSEQ multiplex PCR, and TCRdb kept only the in-frame ones, dropping some. The data contain 2 million to 2.5 million clones, about 92% of them seen just once; the ten biggest clones take up 1.5% to 2%. Selected positively for CCR7 and CD45RO-negative, naive CD8 cells excluded terminally differentiated effector memory CD45RA+ cells.

The TCR sequence derives from a young man in good health. Some clones in this sample may be carry-over from other donors' samples. The chain links TRBV5-8 to TRBJ2-7; 8 nucleotides match TRBD1. The sequencing input was naive CD8+ T cells from PBMCs. The CDR3: CASRRRDRQSEQYF. The CDR3, as DNA: TGTGCCAGCAGGCGGCGGGACAGGCAAAGCGAGCAGTACTTC.